This T cell receptor beta chain came from a study of OX40 agonist ivuxolimab in advanced cancers. Study information: Under the entry rules, prior anti-PD-1, anti-PD-L1 or anti-CTLA-4 therapy was allowed, and roughly 43% had some. Three patients responded partially, comprising one with hepatocellular carcinoma and two with cutaneous melanoma. General study results and limits: Clonal expansion from baseline to week 6 occurred in both CD4+ and CD8+ T cells.

In regard to this clone: The antigen remains unidentified.

The protocol was immunoSEQ multiplex PCR, while the TCRdb copy is restricted to in-frame clones and leaves out a portion. Of about 54,000 clones in the sample, around 89% were seen once. Trimming pared 2 bases from V and 7 bases from J, leaving 17 bases between. The CDR3 is 15 residues long. In germline, CDR1 is MGHRA, CDR2 YSYEKL. The gene calls are TRBV4-1 and TRBJ1-2, with no clear D. The TCR sequence derives from an adult with an advanced solid tumor such as melanoma, head and neck, liver or kidney cancer. Sequenced material: CD4+ or CD8+ T cells sorted from blood, taken in a trial of the OX40 agonist ivuxolimab. The CDR3, as DNA: TGCGCCAGCAGCCAAAGGACCGCGCGTGAGGCTGGCTACACCTTC. Protein: CASSQRTAREAGYTF.